This TCR beta chain was sequenced in a study of blood T cell repertoires in COVID-19. Across the study: COVID-19 samples collected from the United States, Italy and Spain covered acute and convalescent phases.

Methods used by the authors: Amplified reference gene primers provided the basis for estimating nucleated cell counts. Libraries were prepared by immunoSEQ multiplex PCR; TCRdb keeps only in-frame clonotypes and omits some of them. The V and J calls and clone size are taken from that table; D and trimming were inferred from the DNA. The sample includes 80,000 or so clones, roughly 91% seen only once; the top ten take 1.9%. This CDR3 comprises 15 residues. Germline trimming cut 4 bases from V and 5 bases from J; bases unmatched to any gene: 10. Germline V gene data show CDR1 as LGHDT and CDR2 as YNNKEL (reference sequence).

The TCR originated in a woman between 50 and 59 years old in a cohort sampled during active COVID-19. The rearrangement links TRBV3-1 (or the pseudogene TRBV3-2) to TRBJ2-5; 7 bases match TRBD2. Sequencing was done on a sample of peripheral blood. The CDR3 region is CASSPRRAGSETQYF. The CDR3 DNA is TGTGCCAGCAGCCCTCGTCGAGCGGGGAGTGAGACCCAGTACTTC.